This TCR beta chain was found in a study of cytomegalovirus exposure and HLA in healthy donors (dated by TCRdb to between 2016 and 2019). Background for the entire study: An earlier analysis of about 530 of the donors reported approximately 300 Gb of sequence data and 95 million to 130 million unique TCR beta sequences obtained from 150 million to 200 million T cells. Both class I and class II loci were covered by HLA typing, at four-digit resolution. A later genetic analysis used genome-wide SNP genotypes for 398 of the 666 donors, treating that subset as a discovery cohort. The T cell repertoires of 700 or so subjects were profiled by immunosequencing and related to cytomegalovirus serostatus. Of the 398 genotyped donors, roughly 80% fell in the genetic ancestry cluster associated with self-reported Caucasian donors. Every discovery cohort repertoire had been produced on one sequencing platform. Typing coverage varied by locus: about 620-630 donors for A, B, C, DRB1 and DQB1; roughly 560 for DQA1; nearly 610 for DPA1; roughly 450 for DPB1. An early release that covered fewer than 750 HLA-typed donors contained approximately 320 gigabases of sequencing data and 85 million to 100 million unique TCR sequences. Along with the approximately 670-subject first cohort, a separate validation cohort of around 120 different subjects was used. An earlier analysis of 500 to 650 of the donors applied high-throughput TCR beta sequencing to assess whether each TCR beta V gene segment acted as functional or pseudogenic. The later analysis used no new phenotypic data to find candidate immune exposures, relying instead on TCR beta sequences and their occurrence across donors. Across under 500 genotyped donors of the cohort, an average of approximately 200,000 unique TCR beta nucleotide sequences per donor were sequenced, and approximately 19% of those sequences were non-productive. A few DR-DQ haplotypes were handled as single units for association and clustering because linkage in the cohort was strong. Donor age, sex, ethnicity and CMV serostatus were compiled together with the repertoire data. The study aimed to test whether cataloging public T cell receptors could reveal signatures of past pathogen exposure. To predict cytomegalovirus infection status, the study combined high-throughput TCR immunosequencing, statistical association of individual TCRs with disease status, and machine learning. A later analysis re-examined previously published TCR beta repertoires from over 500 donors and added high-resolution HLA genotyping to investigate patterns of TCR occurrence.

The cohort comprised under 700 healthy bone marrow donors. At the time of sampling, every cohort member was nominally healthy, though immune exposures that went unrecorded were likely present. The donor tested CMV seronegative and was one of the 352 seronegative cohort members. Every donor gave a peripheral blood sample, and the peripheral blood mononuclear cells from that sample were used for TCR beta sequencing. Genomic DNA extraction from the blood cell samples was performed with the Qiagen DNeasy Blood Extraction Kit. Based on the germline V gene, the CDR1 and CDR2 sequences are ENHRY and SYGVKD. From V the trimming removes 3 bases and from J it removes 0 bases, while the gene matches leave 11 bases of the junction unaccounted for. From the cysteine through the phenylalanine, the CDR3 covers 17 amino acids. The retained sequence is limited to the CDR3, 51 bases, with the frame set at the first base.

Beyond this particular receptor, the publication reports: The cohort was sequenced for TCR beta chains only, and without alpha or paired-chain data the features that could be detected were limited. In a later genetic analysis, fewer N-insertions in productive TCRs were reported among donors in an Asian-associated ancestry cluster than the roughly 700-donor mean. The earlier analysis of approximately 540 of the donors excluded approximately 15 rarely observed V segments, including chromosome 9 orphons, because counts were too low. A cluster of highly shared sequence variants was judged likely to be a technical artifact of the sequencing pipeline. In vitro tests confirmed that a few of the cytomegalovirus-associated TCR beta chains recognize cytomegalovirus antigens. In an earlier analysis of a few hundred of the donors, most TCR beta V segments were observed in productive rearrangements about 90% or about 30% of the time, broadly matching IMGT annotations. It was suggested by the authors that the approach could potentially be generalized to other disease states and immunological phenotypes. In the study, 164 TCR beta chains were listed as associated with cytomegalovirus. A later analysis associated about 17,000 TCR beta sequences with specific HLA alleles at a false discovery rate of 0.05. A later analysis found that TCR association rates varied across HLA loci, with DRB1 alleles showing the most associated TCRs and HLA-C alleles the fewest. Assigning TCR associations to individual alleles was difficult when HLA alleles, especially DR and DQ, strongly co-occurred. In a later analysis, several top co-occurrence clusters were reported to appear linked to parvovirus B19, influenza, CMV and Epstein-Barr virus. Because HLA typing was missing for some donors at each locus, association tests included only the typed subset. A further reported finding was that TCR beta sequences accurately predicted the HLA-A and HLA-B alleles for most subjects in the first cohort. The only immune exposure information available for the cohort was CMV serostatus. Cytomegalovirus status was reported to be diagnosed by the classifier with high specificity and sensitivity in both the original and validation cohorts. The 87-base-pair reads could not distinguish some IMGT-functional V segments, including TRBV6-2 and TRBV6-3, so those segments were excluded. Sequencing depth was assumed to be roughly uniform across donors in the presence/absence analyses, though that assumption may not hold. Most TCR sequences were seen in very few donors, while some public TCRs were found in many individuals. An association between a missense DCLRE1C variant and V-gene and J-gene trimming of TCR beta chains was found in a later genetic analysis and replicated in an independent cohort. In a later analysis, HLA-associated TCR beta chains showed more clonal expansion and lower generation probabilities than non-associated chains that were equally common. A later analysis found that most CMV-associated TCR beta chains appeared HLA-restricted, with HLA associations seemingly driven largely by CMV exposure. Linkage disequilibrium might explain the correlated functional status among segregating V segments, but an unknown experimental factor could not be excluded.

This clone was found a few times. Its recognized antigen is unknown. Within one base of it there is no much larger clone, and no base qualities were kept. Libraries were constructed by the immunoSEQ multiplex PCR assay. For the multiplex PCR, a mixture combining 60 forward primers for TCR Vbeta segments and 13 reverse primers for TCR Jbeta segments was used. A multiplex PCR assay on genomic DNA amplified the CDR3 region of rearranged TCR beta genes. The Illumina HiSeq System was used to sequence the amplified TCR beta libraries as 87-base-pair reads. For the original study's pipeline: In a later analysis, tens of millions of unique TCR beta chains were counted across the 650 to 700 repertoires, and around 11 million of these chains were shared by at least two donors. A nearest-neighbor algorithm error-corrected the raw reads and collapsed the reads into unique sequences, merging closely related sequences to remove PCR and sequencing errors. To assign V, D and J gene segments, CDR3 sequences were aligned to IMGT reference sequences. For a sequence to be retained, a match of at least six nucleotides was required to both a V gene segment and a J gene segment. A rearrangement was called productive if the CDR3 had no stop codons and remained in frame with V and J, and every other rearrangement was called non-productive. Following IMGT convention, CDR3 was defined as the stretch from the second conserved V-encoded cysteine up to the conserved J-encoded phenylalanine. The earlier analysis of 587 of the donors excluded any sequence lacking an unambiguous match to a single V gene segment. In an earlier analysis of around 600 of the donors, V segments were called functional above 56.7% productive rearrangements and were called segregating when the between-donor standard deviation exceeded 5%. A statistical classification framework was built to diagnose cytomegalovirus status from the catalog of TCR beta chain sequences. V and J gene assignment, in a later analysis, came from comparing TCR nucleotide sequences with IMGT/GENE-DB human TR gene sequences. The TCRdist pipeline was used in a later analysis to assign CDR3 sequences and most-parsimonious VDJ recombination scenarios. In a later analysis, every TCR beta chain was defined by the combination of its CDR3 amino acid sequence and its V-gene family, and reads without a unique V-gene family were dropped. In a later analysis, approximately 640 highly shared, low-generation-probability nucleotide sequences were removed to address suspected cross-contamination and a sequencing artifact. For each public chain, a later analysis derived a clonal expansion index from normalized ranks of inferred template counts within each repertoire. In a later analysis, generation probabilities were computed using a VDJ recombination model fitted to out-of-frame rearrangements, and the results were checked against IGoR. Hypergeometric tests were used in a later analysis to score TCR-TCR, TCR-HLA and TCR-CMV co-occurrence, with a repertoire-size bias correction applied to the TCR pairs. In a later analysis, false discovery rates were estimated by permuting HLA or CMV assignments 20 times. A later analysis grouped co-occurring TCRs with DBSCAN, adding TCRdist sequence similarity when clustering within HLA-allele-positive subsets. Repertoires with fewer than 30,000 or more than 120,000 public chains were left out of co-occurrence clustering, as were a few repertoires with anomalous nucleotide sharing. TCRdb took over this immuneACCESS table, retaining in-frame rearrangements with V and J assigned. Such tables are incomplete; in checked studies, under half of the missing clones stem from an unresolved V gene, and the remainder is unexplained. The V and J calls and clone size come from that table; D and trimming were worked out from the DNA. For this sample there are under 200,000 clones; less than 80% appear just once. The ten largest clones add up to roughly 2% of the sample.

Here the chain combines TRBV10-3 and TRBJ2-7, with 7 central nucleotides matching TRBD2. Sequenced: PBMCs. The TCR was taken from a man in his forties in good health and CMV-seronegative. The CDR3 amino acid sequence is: CAISELPSSGLSYEQYF. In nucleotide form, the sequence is TGTGCCATCAGTGAACTACCCTCTAGCGGCCTCTCCTACGAGCAGTACTTC.